The 25 T cell receptor beta chains given below trace back to one sample, sequenced in a study of CD8+ T cells in alopecia areata. RNA extraction and reverse transcription yielded cDNA as sequencing template. Measured with immunoSEQ multiplex PCR; TCRdb has only the in-frame clones, and not every one. The table has around 300,000 clones, about 62% seen once; the top ten hold 0.75% to 0.95%. Documented treatment: oral pan-JAK inhibitor, 5-10 mg twice daily. The input for sequencing was CD4+ T cells sorted from blood, taken around week 54, from a patient treated with tofacitinib. Source of these receptors: a human donor with alopecia areata.

V and J are TRBV30 and TRBJ2-7; D unclear. CDR1 and CDR2 (germline): GTSNPN, SVGIG (reference sequence). The CDR3 contains 11 residues. V was trimmed by 6 bases and J by 1 base, leaving 7 bases between them. The CDR3 sequence is CACGRSYEQYF. In nucleotides, the CDR3 is TGTGCCTGTGGCAGGTCCTACGAGCAGTACTTC.

The genes are TRBV29-1 and TRBJ1-2; D gene ambiguous. Germline V gene sequence: CDR1 SQVTM, CDR2 ANQGSEA. The CDR3 is 9 residues long. The V gene lost 4 bases and the J gene lost 7 bases, with 4 bases spanning the gap. CDR3 DNA sequence: TGCAGCGTTGTGGCTGGCTACACCTTC. The encoded protein is CSVVAGYTF.

The chain couples TRBV5-1 to TRBJ2-3, with 10 bases that match TRBD2. The V and J ends lost 4 bases and 6 bases, in that order; junction bases with no gene match: 5. The CDR3 length is 14 residues. The germline V gene encodes CDR1 SGHRS and CDR2 YFSETQ. The CDR3 DNA reads as TGCGCCAGCAGCGATCGGACTAGCGGCGATACGCAGTATTTT. Translated: CASSDRTSGDTQYF.

This clone has a single count. The rearrangement links TRBV4-2 to TRBJ2-5, with D uncertain. Germline-derived CDR1 and CDR2 are LGHNA and YNFKEQ. V lost 2 bases, J lost 5 bases, and 15 bases lay in between. The CDR3 length is 15 residues. CDR3 coding DNA: TGTGCCAGCAGCCAAATGCGAGGCGGTCGGGAGACCCAGTACTTC. Its protein is CASSQMRGGRETQYF.

Only a few counts were recorded for this clone. Other DNA sequences in the same sample also yield this CDR3. V is TRBV7-3 and J is TRBJ2-3; D remains ambiguous. Germline V gives CDR1 SGHTA, CDR2 FQGTGA. V was cut by 0 bases and J by 4 bases, with 5 bases left in between. The CDR3 is 13 amino acids. CDR3 bases: TGTGCCAGCAGCTTAACGGGCGCAGATACGCAGTATTTT. Translation gives CASSLTGADTQYF.

This clone has more than one count but fewer than ten. The genes are TRBV19 and TRBJ1-2; weak D call: TRBD1 (6 bases). V lost 11 bases and J lost 3, with 16 bases in between. The length of the CDR3 is 13 residues. Germline V gene lookup returns CDR1 LNHDA and CDR2 SQIVND (reference sequence). CDR3 residues: CASRGLGDYGYTF. The CDR3 DNA sequence: TGTGCCTCAAGGGGGTTGGGGGACTATGGCTACACCTTC.

Here the CDR3 DNA reads TGTGCCAGCAGTCCCCACACAGATACGCAGTATTTT. It codes for CASSPHTDTQYF. The V gene is TRBV2, the J gene TRBJ2-3; D ambiguous. Per the germline V gene, CDR1 is SNHLY and CDR2 is FYNNEI. V was shortened by 5 bases and J by 2 bases, with 5 bases between the two germline ends. The CDR3 contains 12 residues.

The genes are TRBV6-5 and TRBJ1-2; D is uncertain. Trimming removed 2 bases at V and 4 bases at J, with 8 bases between. CDR3 length: 13 residues. Germline CDR1 and CDR2: MNHEY and SVGAGI. Here the CDR3 reads CASSYGVGYGYTF. As DNA, the CDR3 is TGTGCCAGCAGTTACGGGGTCGGCTATGGCTACACCTTC.

The chain links TRBV6-1 to TRBJ2-5; TRBD1 agrees at 11 bases. In germline, CDR1 is MNHNS, CDR2 SASEGT. The CDR3 consists of 15 residues. The V segment lost 4 bases and the J segment 4 bases; nucleotides outside the gene matches: 5. The CDR3 loop reads CASSVMGTGGETQYF. The DNA of the CDR3 is TGTGCCAGCAGTGTGATGGGGACAGGGGGAGAGACCCAGTACTTC.

This clone was counted once. A read error may account for a junction end that differs from germline. The J gene is TRBJ2-5, the V gene TRBV7-7, with D possibly matching TRBD2 (7 bases). The germline V gene has CDR1 SSHAT and CDR2 FNYEAQ (reference sequence). The CDR3 totals 15 residues. CDR3: CASSLDRGAMETQYF. DNA of the CDR3: TGTGCTAGCAGCTTAGATCGGGGGGCCATGGAGACCCAGTACTTC.

This chain connects TRBV7-3 to TRBJ1-1, with TRBD1 as a possible D gene (5 bases). Trimming took off 5 bases at V and 7 bases at J, with 14 bases between the two ends. The V gene's germline CDR1 is SGHTA and CDR2 FQGTGA. The CDR3 spans 13 residues. The CDR3 coding sequence is TGTGCCAGCAGCGTTCGCGCGACAGTTGAAGCTTTCTTT. The encoded protein is CASSVRATVEAFF.

This CDR3 reads CSAAPASPGELFF. The CDR3 nucleotides are TGCAGCGCCGCTCCCGCTTCTCCCGGGGAGCTGTTTTTT. V usage is TRBV29-1 and J usage is TRBJ2-2; D ambiguous. The ends were cut back, 7 bases at V and 6 bases at J, with 15 bases in the middle. CDR3 length: 13 residues. Germline V gene data show CDR1 as SQVTM and CDR2 as ANQGSEA.

The J gene is TRBJ2-1, the V gene TRBV9, with D hard to call. Germline CDR1 and CDR2: SGDLS and YYNGEE. The V end was cut by 0 bases, the J end by 8 bases, with 18 bases between. The CDR3 runs 16 residues. The CDR3: CASSVELGRALDEQFF. DNA for the CDR3: TGTGCCAGCAGCGTAGAACTTGGCCGGGCCTTGGATGAGCAGTTCTTC.

The genes are TRBV30 and TRBJ2-7, with D tentatively TRBD1 or TRBD2 (5 bases each). The germline CDR1 and CDR2 sequences are GTSNPN and SVGIG (reference sequence). V was cut by 3 bases and J by 3 bases, with 15 bases left in between. The CDR3 has 14 amino acids. Written as DNA, the CDR3 is TGTGCCTGGAGAGGGACCTGGTCCATCTACGAGCAGTACTTC. Protein: CAWRGTWSIYEQYF.

The V and J genes are TRBV9 and TRBJ1-2; D may be TRBD1 (6 bases). The CDR3 sequence is 13 residues long. Germline values: CDR1 SGDLS, CDR2 YYNGEE. Trimming took 4 bases from V and 2 from J, leaving 9 bases between them. CDR3 protein: CASSPTGNYGYTF. CDR3 DNA sequence: TGTGCCAGCAGCCCCACAGGGAACTATGGCTACACCTTC.

On this clone itself: Other DNA sequences in the same sample also yield this CDR3. V is TRBV5-1 and J is TRBJ2-7; tentatively, D is TRBD1 or TRBD2 (5 bases each). Germline CDR1 SGHRS, CDR2 YFSETQ. This CDR3 is built from 12 residues. The V and J ends lost 4 bases and 4 bases respectively, with 9 bases between them. DNA for the CDR3: TGCGCCAGCAGCCTTGGGGGTTACGAGCAGTACTTC. It translates to CASSLGGYEQYF.

This chain connects TRBV4-3 to TRBJ1-2; 7 bases are a match to TRBD1. V dropped 0 bases and J dropped 3; count of bases not matched to a gene: 1. The CDR3 runs 14 residues. Germline CDR1 is LGHNA and CDR2 is YSLEER. CDR3 nucleotides: TGCGCCAGCAGCCAAGAGACAGGGTACTATGGCTACACCTTC. Translation gives CASSQETGYYGYTF.

The chain links TRBV14 to TRBJ1-2; 7 nucleotides match TRBD1. V dropped 2 bases and J dropped 2; count of bases not matched to a gene: 8. The V gene's germline CDR1 is SGHDN and CDR2 FVKESK. The CDR3 spans 16 residues. CDR3 in amino acids: CASSQRYRGPNYGYTF. The DNA of the CDR3 is TGTGCCAGCAGCCAAAGGTACAGGGGCCCAAACTATGGCTACACCTTC.

V and J are TRBV10-3 and TRBJ2-5; 7 positions agree with TRBD1. The CDR3 covers 14 residues. J was trimmed by 4 bases and V by 10 bases; bases with no gene match: 12. The germline gives CDR1 ENHRY, CDR2 SYGVKD. CDR3 sequence reads: CATWDSWMAETQYF. CDR3 nucleotides: TGTGCCACCTGGGACAGCTGGATGGCAGAGACCCAGTACTTC.

The V gene is TRBV6-5, the J gene TRBJ1-2; 7 bases line up with TRBD1. The CDR3 length is 13 residues. V was pared by 5 bases and J by 3 bases, with 3 bases of the junction left unmatched. The V gene's germline CDR1 is MNHEY and CDR2 SVGAGI. The CDR3 reads CASSPDRDYGYTF. DNA for the CDR3: TGTGCCAGCAGTCCCGACAGGGACTATGGCTACACCTTC.

This chain uses TRBV5-6 with TRBJ2-7; 9 bases line up with TRBD1. This CDR3 region has 15 residues. CDR1 SGHDT and CDR2 YYEEEE come from the germline V gene. With 5 bases clipped from V and 2 bases from J, the junction kept 8 bases outside the gene matches. The CDR3 sequence: CASRDGTGIAYEQYF. In nucleotides, the CDR3 is TGTGCCAGCAGAGACGGGACAGGGATCGCCTACGAGCAGTACTTC.

The rearrangement uses TRBV6-5 and TRBJ1-2, with D perhaps TRBD1 (6 bases). Germline V gene sequence: CDR1 MNHEY, CDR2 SVGAGI. With 6 bases removed from V and 7 bases from J, the gap between germline ends came to 15 bases. The CDR3 sequence is 13 residues long. The CDR3 DNA is TGTGCCAGCAGCCAAACAGGGTTTCCTGGCTACACCTTC. Amino acid sequence: CASSQTGFPGYTF.

This chain links TRBV7-8 with TRBJ1-2; no clear D. Germline V lookup: CDR1 SGHVS, CDR2 FQNEAQ. The CDR3 contains 17 residues. V was shortened by 5 bases and J by 5 bases, with 24 bases between the two germline ends. CDR3 sequence (DNA): TGTGCCAGCAGCCGGATCCATCCAGGCCTGGGCCTGTATGGCTACACCTTC. As protein: CASSRIHPGLGLYGYTF.

This clone was counted between two and nine times. The chain combines TRBV19 with TRBJ1-5; perhaps TRBD1 as D (5 bases). This CDR3 region has 14 residues. Germline V gene data show CDR1 as LNHDA and CDR2 as SQIVND (reference sequence). The CDR3 sequence is CARGRWDSNQPQHF. The DNA for the CDR3 is TGTGCAAGGGGAAGGTGGGATAGCAATCAGCCCCAGCATTTT.

The rearrangement joins TRBV25-1 to TRBJ2-1; 14 nucleotides line up with TRBD2. J gave up 14 bases and V 4 bases, and 4 bases lay outside the gene matches. This CDR3 is built from 13 residues. Germline V gene lookup returns CDR1 MGHDK and CDR2 SYGVNS. The DNA of the CDR3 is TGTGCCAGCAGTGCTCCGGGACTAGCGGGGGAGTTCTTC. This gives the protein CASSAPGLAGEFF. The full variable domain, completed using reference TRBV25-1 and TRBJ2-1, is EADIYQTPRYLVIGTGKKITLECSQTMGHDKMYWYQQDPGMELHLIHYSYGVNSTEKGDLSSESTVSRIRTEHFPLTLESARPSHTSQYLCASSAPGLAGEFFGPGTRLTVL.